The clone carrying this T cell receptor beta chain was recorded at least ten times. The data were obtained in a study of T cells of healthy individuals. MiXCR, applied by TCRdb to the 5' RACE reads, yields one record per CDR3 protein. Counted here are 85,000 to 100,000 distinct CDR3 sequences, 15% to 20% occurring once; the ten biggest clones make up 6.2%. Germline V gene lookup returns CDR1 MDHEN and CDR2 SYDVKM. CDR3 length equals 15 residues. J gave up 6 bases and V 1 base, and 7 bases lay outside the gene matches. V usage is TRBV28 and J usage is TRBJ2-7, with 9 bases aligning to TRBD1. The clonotype originates from a human donor in good health. CDR3 DNA: TGTGCCAGCAGTTTATCGGGACAGGGTAGGCTCGAGCAGTACTTC. This codes for CASSLSGQGRLEQYF.